These T cell receptor beta chains were read from a single sample in a study of siplizumab effects on memory and regulatory T cells. Profiled with immunoSEQ multiplex PCR; TCRdb holds only in-frame clones, not every one. Of around 110,000 clones listed, less than 95% are singletons. The sequenced sample consisted of non-Treg CD4+ T cells sorted from blood. The origin of the receptors is a human donor in good health. Both conserved end residues are trimmed from each CDR3.

j_call v_call cdr3_aa
TRBJ1-2 TRBV19 ASSRDRDGYT
TRBJ1-3 TRBV4-2 ASSHAGPSERGNTIY
TRBJ2-3 TRBV4-2 ASSARGSQY
TRBJ1-2 TRBV6-6 ASRPGADLYGYT
TRBJ2-7 TRBV9 ASSPGSRGSGREQY
TRBJ2-7 TRBV7-6 ASSSGTGHWYEQY
TRBJ2-6 TRBV10-3 AMGQGPSGANVLT
TRBJ2-1 TRBV25-1 ASSKAEPYNEQF
TRBJ1-2 TRBV19 ASSDGRSANYGYT
TRBJ2-1 TRBV5-1 ASSLFGGGPPIPSYNEQF
TRBJ2-5 TRBV19 ASSQGSLGQETQY
TRBJ1-1 TRBV9 ASSVVTNTEAF
TRBJ1-2 TRBV29-1 SVAGLGWGGYT
TRBJ1-2 TRBV18 ASSPAHGSEYGYT
TRBJ1-2 TRBV6-5 ASTTNGYT
TRBJ2-3 TRBV29-1 SISTDTDTQY
TRBJ2-5 TRBV19 ASSRQGDLQETQY
TRBJ1-2 TRBV5-5 ASSPIEGAYGYT
TRBJ1-2 TRBV30 AWSPSGKGDYGYT
TRBJ2-1 TRBV29-1 SGLNSGNGNEQF
TRBJ2-1 TRBV2 ASSEAAGWNYNEQF
TRBJ2-7 TRBV5-4 ASSLETGGAQY
TRBJ1-5 TRBV29-1 SVKVATGGNQPQH
TRBJ2-2 TRBV28 ASRWAESGELF
TRBJ2-7 TRBV10-3 AISDSRGGTYEQY
TRBJ1-1 TRBV7-8 ASSARAQEAEAF
TRBJ1-2 TRBV5-1 ASSLDSSGYGYT
TRBJ2-7 TRBV11-2 ASSLDRSSGSGAYEQY
TRBJ2-5 TRBV5-1 ASSGLAGVQETQY
TRBJ2-2 TRBV27 ASRRPGLARNTGELF
TRBJ2-1 TRBV19 ASSIRELSYNEQF
TRBJ1-6 TRBV5-4 ASSADLGETSPLH
TRBJ2-1 TRBV19 ASSMGSGINEQF
TRBJ1-1 TRBV10-3 AISESAAREAF
TRBJ1-4 TRBV5-1 ASSPNIARTNEKLF
TRBJ1-3 TRBV6-5 ASSLRPGDGNTIY
TRBJ1-1 TRBV2 ASSPGTGTEAF
TRBJ2-7 TRBV6-5 ASSPTLAGGPKQY
TRBJ1-1 TRBV7-9 ASSLPQRQGPNTEAF
TRBJ2-5 TRBV4-2 ASSQAGGDETQY
TRBJ2-7 TRBV10-1 ASSESSGRWYEQY
TRBJ1-4 TRBV23-1 ASSQLRREEKLF
TRBJ2-4 TRBV4-2 ASSQDFNIQY
TRBJ2-3 TRBV19 ASSGTYGTTDTQY
TRBJ2-5 TRBV6-1 AITSGSEETQY
TRBJ1-2 TRBV7-9 ASSLEVGGGYT
TRBJ1-2 TRBV27 ASSFHGGSYGYT
TRBJ2-2 TRBV7-2 ASSLDRTNTGELF
TRBJ1-4 TRBV7-7 ASSLQEGEKLF
TRBJ2-1 TRBV5-4 ASSLRGDEQF
TRBJ2-5 TRBV19 ASSPAGGYQETQY
TRBJ1-3 TRBV5-1 ASSEGTPDSGNTIY
TRBJ2-1 TRBV7-3 ASSLSPVTGNEQF
TRBJ2-2 TRBV6-5 ASSYGLAGEVGELF
TRBJ1-2 TRBV29-1 SVAGTGVEGYT
TRBJ1-5 TRBV5-1 ASSPGLIGQPQH
TRBJ2-3 TRBV19 ASSIVGGITDTQY
TRBJ2-2 TRBV7-3 ASTRAPLGANTGELF
TRBJ1-5 TRBV6-5 ASRGGASQPQH